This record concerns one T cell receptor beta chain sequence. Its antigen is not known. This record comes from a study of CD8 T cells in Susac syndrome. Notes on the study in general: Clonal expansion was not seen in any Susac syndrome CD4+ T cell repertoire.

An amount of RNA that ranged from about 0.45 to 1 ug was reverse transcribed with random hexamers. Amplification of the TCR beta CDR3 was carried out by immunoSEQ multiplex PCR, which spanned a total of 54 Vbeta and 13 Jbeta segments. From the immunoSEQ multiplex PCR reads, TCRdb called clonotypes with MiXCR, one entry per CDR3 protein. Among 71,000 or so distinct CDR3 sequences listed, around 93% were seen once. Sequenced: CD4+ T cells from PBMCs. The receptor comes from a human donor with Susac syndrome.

The CDR3 reads CASSPRPGANVLTF. CDR3 nucleotide sequence: TGTGCCAGCAGTCCCCGCCCTGGGGCCAACGTCCTGACTTTC. V and J are TRBV27 and TRBJ2-6; D not certain. V lost 5 bases and J 2 bases, leaving 7 bases between the germline ends. Germline CDR1 and CDR2: MNHEY and SMNVEV (reference sequence). CDR3 length: 14 residues. Variable domain in full (rest from reference TRBV27 and TRBJ2-6): EAQVTQNPRYLITVTGKKLTVTCSQNMNHEYMSWYRQDPGLGLRQIYYSMNVEVTDKGDVPEGYKVSRKEKRNFPLILESPSPNQTSLYFCASSPRPGANVLTFGAGSRLTVL.